This TCR beta chain was profiled in a study of graft-versus-host responses after intestinal transplantation. Study summary: Recipients were given multivisceral, liver-intestinal, or isolated intestinal transplants.

Libraries were prepared by immunoSEQ multiplex PCR; TCRdb keeps only in-frame clonotypes and omits some of them. The top ten clones hold 0.3% to 0.4% of a sample with over 75,000 clones, roughly nine tenths of them seen once. CDR1 is LNHDA, CDR2 SQIVND, per germline (reference sequence). The length of the CDR3 is 15 residues. V was pared by 5 bases and J by 6 bases, with 7 bases of the junction left unmatched. Study findings and constraints: Analysis identified GvH clones in recipient marrow, with some appearing first in ileum or blood. Levels of circulating GvH clones at their peak were associated with early post-transplant HvG declines. High graft-versus-host to host-versus-graft T cell clonal ratios marked allografts of patients with graft-donor macrochimerism.

A word on this clone: Its antigen is currently unknown.

The genes are TRBV19 and TRBJ2-2; 9 bases line up with TRBD1. This clonotype originated in a human donor who received an intestinal transplant. This specimen consisted of unstimulated CD4+ T cells sorted from spleen or lymph node cells, obtained before intestinal transplant. As DNA, the CDR3 is TGTGCCAGTAGTCGAGACAGGGGGGTGTCCGGGGAGCTGTTTTTT. Residues: CASSRDRGVSGELFF.